A single T cell receptor beta chain is shown here with its context. The sample is drawn from a study of blood T cell repertoires in COVID-19. For the study at large: Collection of acute and convalescent COVID-19 samples took place in the United States, Italy and Spain.

Profiling relied on immunoSEQ multiplex PCR, and the TCRdb table lists in-frame clones only, not all of them. This sample carries approximately 120,000 clones, roughly 79% of them seen once, and the ten largest clones take more than 9%. J was trimmed by 7 bases and V by 2 bases; bases with no gene match: 9. The CDR3 sequence is 15 residues long. CDR1 is MNHNS, CDR2 SASEGT, per germline. The clonotype comes from a human donor in a cohort sampled during active COVID-19. V usage is TRBV6-1 and J usage is TRBJ2-7; 9 nucleotides agree with TRBD1. The sequenced material came from peripheral blood. DNA of the CDR3: TGTGCCAGCAGTGAATGGAGGGGACAGGGTGGGGAGCAGTACTTC. It yields the protein CASSEWRGQGGEQYF.